The entry that follows covers one TCR beta chain sequence. The table lists this clone with a few counts. Its antigen has not been determined. No clone much larger than this one lies a single base away; base qualities are absent. The source of the sample is a study of beta chain features in type 1 diabetes listed by TCRdb under 2018. For the wider study: Mean age, gender distribution, total cell number and subset yield were not different between patients and healthy donors. A total of some 100,000,000 sorted cells were examined across all samples, and a strong correlation was observed between cell number per subset and RNA yield. The study compared TCRB repertoires of sorted circulating CD4+ T cell subsets between recently diagnosed type 1 diabetes patients and matched healthy donors. Regulatory and stem cell-like memory subsets were obtained from only 8 patients and about eight healthy donors, while naive and central memory subsets were obtained from all 30 or so donors. On the study overall, not on this receptor specifically: HLA sub-analyses involved small numbers of individuals, so any influence of HLA type on TCRB rearrangement remained unresolved. In all four CD4+ subsets, TCRB CDR3 length was moderately but significantly shorter in type 1 diabetes patients. Naive, central memory and regulatory TCRB repertoires appeared to be more similar among patients than among healthy donors. Because cDNA rather than genomic DNA was sequenced, highly expressing activated cells could have been over-represented, although no difference in activation and CD3 levels was found between groups. PCR might favor shorter templates, but patient and control samples were amplified and corrected together, so any skew would affect both groups equally. At VDJ recombination sites, patients with type 1 diabetes made fewer insertions and deleted more nucleotides, a pattern implying thymic rearrangement abnormalities.

Trimming at the junction amounts to 0 bases on V and 9 bases on J, and the germline ends lie 9 bases apart. The germline V gene specifies SGDLS as CDR1 and YYNGEE as CDR2. Inclusive of the bounding cysteine and phenylalanine, the CDR3 is 12 residues long. Only the CDR3 DNA stays, 36 bases, in frame from base 1. A single peripheral blood draw of approximately 120 mL on average was collected from each donor into heparinised tubes. Using a panel that included CD45RO, CCR7, CD25, CD127, CD95 and CD27, naive, central memory, regulatory and stem cell-like memory CD4+ T cells were sorted on a BD FACSAria II. A purity above 98% was achieved for all sorted populations. Right away, PBMCs were isolated by Lymphoprep density gradient centrifugation and were stained directly, with no culture step. So that batch effects would be minimized, each experiment stained and sorted samples in pairs, pairing one healthy donor with one patient.

The entire amount of isolated RNA was reverse transcribed using the High Capacity cDNA Reverse Transcription Kit, so the sequenced TCRB transcripts were expressed ones. Naive, central memory and regulatory T cell samples underwent deep immunoSEQ sequencing, averaging roughly 3.4 million total reads per sample. Sorted cells were lysed in RLT buffer and RNA was extracted with DNase-treated RNeasy Micro or Mini kits, depending on cell number. To prevent cross-contamination, each cell subset was processed individually, whereas patient and healthy donor samples were processed jointly. The immunoSEQ multiplex PCR was used to amplify TCRB sequences from cDNA, generating 87-bp fragments that spanned the CDR3 region. Sequencing of the amplicons was performed on the Illumina HiSeq platform. As for the authors' bioinformatics: PCR bias was corrected computationally using synthetic template baselines, and reads within Hamming distance 2 were collapsed, with unmergeable singletons discarded. Reads were aligned against IMGT to assign V, D and J genes, CDR3 length and insertions or deletions at six rearrangement sites. Within each subset, clonotype counts were normalized to sorted cell number, after which true diversity and Gini coefficients were computed with the tcR R package. The overlap coefficient, calculated on TCRB nucleotide sequences, was used to quantify repertoire sharing. Sourced from immuneACCESS, this table was stored by TCRdb with only in-frame sequences that have V and J called. A share of the clones is absent; for the studies checked, an unresolved V gene accounts for under half, and the remainder has no known explanation. The V and J calls and the clone size are those of that table, but D and trimming were determined from the DNA. This sample has approximately 160,000 clones in its table, and about 8.1% of those were observed once. The ten largest clonotypes hold about 0.6% of the sample.

The sequenced material came from central memory CD4+ T cells from blood. The rearranged segments are TRBV9 and TRBJ2-5; a tentative D match to TRBD1 spans 5 bases. The receptor was isolated from a man aged 18 to 30 in good health. The nucleotide sequence reads as follows: TGTGCCAGCAGCGTAGTCCAAGGGGCCCAGTACTTC. Translation gives CASSVVQGAQYF.